This T cell receptor (beta chain) was obtained from a study of control samples from healthy donors and cancer patients. Produced via immunoSEQ multiplex PCR; TCRdb's table is partial and in-frame only. The profile covers about 150,000 clones, with roughly 94% appearing a single time and approximately 15% taken by the ten largest. The CDR3 runs 15 residues. Germline values: CDR1 SNHLY, CDR2 FYNNEI. J was trimmed by 2 bases and V by 4 bases; bases with no gene match: 7. The rearrangement joins TRBV2 to TRBJ2-7, with 8 bases fitting TRBD1. Sequences were obtained from PBMCs. This clonotype originated in a man aged 55 to 70 with colorectal cancer. CDR3 sequence reads: CASSAAGGGPYEQYF. The CDR3 DNA reads as TGTGCCAGCAGTGCGGCAGGGGGCGGCCCCTACGAGCAGTACTTC.